A selection of T cell receptor beta chains follows, all from one sample in a study of T-cell reconstitution after alpha-beta-depleted transplantation in children. TCRdb fed the PCR reads into MiXCR, producing one record per CDR3 protein. The sample lists about 250,000 distinct CDR3 sequences, roughly a quarter seen once, with about 5% in the top ten. This specimen consisted of PBMCs, mostly from graft donor cells, obtained 360 days after TCRalphabeta/CD19-depleted stem cell transplant. These receptors all come from a female patient aged 2-9 years who had a stem cell transplant for congenital amegakaryocytic thrombocytopenia, so the T cells may come from the graft donor. Both conserved end residues are part of each CDR3. The D gene is left open where the match is weak. Clone size, where shown, is once, few, many, or a class for clones that have expanded.

NA	NA	TRBV3-1	14	TRBJ1-6	TGTGCCAGCAGACTGGGGGTAGGTCTTTCACCCCTCCACTTT	CASRLGVGLSPLHF
NA	NA	TRBV5-1	15	TRBJ2-7	TGCGCCAGCAGAGCCCTAGGACGCCCTTCCTACGAGCAGTACTTC	CASRALGRPSYEQYF
NA	few	TRBV10-3	17	TRBJ2-3	TGTGCCATCAGTGATTACGGGCGGGCGGAGAGCACAGATACGCAGTATTTT	CAISDYGRAESTDTQYF
NA	NA	TRBV24-1	16	TRBJ2-5	TGTGCCACCAGTGATTGGGATTTCCCTGGTGGAGAGACCCAGTACTTC	CATSDWDFPGGETQYF
NA	NA	TRBV20-1	12	TRBJ1-4	TGCAGTGCCGGGGAGGGGACTGAAAAACTGTTTTTT	CSAGEGTEKLFF
TRBD1	NA	TRBV5-5	17	TRBJ1-5	TGTGCCAGCAGCTCCCCCTCAGGGGGACGGGACAATCAGCCCCAGCATTTT	CASSSPSGGRDNQPQHF
NA	NA	TRBV11-2	20	TRBJ2-1	TGTGCCAGCAGCTTACACCTCGAGGGTAGCGGTACAACGCCTTCCGGTGAGCAGTTCTTC	CASSLHLEGSGTTPSGEQFF
NA	NA	TRBV29-1	12	TRBJ1-2	TGCAGCGTTCGGGACGCAGACTATGGCTACACCTTC	CSVRDADYGYTF
NA	NA	TRBV6-5	16	TRBJ1-1	TGTGCCAGCAGTTTGAGACCGACGGTGCGGAACACTGAAGCTTTCTTT	CASSLRPTVRNTEAFF
NA	many	TRBV7-2	13	TRBJ2-3	TGTGCCAGCACCCTATATGCGGGAGATACGCAGTATTTT	CASTLYAGDTQYF
NA	NA	TRBV11-2	13	TRBJ1-1	TGTGCCAGCAGCTGGGGAGGGCTAACTGAAGCTTTCTTT	CASSWGGLTEAFF
NA	many	TRBV12-3/TRBV12-4	15	TRBJ1-1	TGTGCCAGCAGTAAGAACCCCGGGTTCGGCCCTGAAGCTTTCTTT	CASSKNPGFGPEAFF
TRBD1	few	TRBV5-1	14	TRBJ2-5	TGCGCCAGCAGCATCGGGACAGGGCAAGAGACCCAGTACTTC	CASSIGTGQETQYF
NA	NA	TRBV10-1	14	TRBJ2-3	TGCGCCAGCTCCCCGGACAGACGCACAGATACGCAGTATTTT	CASSPDRRTDTQYF
NA	NA	TRBV11-1	19	TRBJ2-6	TGTGCCAGCAGCTTAGTACTTAGAGGGGGAGAATATGGGGCCAACGTCCTGACTTTC	CASSLVLRGGEYGANVLTF
TRBD1	NA	TRBV10-3	13	TRBJ1-5	TGTGCCATCAGCGACAGGGTGGAACAGCCCCAGCATTTT	CAISDRVEQPQHF
TRBD2	NA	TRBV11-2	18	TRBJ2-3	TGTGCCACCAATAGTGGGCGCGGGGGGAATTGGGGCACAGATACGCAGTATTTT	CATNSGRGGNWGTDTQYF
NA	NA	TRBV5-1	13	TRBJ2-3	TGCGCCAGCACCCCTAAGGGAGCAGATACGCAGTATTTT	CASTPKGADTQYF
TRBD1	NA	TRBV19	13	TRBJ1-1	TGTGCCAGTGGGTGGGACAGTAACACTGAAGCTTTCTTT	CASGWDSNTEAFF
NA	NA	TRBV11-2	17	TRBJ2-3	TGTGCCAGCAGCTTAGATAATCGGGGATATTTCACAGATACGCAGTATTTT	CASSLDNRGYFTDTQYF
TRBD1	NA	TRBV18	15	TRBJ2-5	TGTGCCAGCTCACCCAGGACAGGGAGAAAGGAGACCCAGTACTTC	CASSPRTGRKETQYF
NA	few	TRBV5-1	14	TRBJ2-7	TGCGCCAGCAGCTTGAAACTAGCACCCTACGAGCAGTACTTC	CASSLKLAPYEQYF
NA	NA	TRBV20-1	15	TRBJ2-1	TGCAGTGCTAGAGAGGGGACGAGCATCTACAATGAGCAGTTCTTC	CSAREGTSIYNEQFF
NA	NA	TRBV28	15	TRBJ2-7	TGTGCCAGCAGTTCCGCAGGTGTTCGGAATGACGAGCAGTACTTC	CASSSAGVRNDEQYF
NA	NA	TRBV5-1	14	TRBJ2-1	TGCGCCAGCAGGTCCGGGGGCAAAGGCAATGAGCAGTTCTTC	CASRSGGKGNEQFF
NA	NA	TRBV28	16	TRBJ2-5	TGTGCCAGCAGCGAAAACAGCCATATTTCCCAAGAGACCCAGTACTTC	CASSENSHISQETQYF
TRBD1	few	TRBV12-3/TRBV12-4	14	TRBJ2-7	TGTGCCAGCAGTTTTCGGACAGGGGGATACGAGCAGTACTTC	CASSFRTGGYEQYF
NA	NA	TRBV7-2	14	TRBJ2-5	TGTGCCAGCAGCCTCGACAGGATCCAAGAGACCCAGTACTTC	CASSLDRIQETQYF
TRBD1	NA	TRBV20-1	14	TRBJ1-2	TGCAGTGCTAGAGGGGACAGGGAGGGCTATGGCTACACCTTC	CSARGDREGYGYTF
NA	many	TRBV21-1	15	TRBJ2-1	TGTGCCAGCAGCAAAGAGGGGGAGGGGCGCGGTGAGCAGTTCTTC	CASSKEGEGRGEQFF
TRBD1	NA	TRBV2	12	TRBJ1-1	TGTGCCGGAGGACAGGGGAACACTGAAGCTTTCTTT	CAGGQGNTEAFF
NA	few	TRBV7-2	14	TRBJ2-5	TGTGCCAGCAGCTTTCCGGGAGAACAAGAGACCCAGTACTTC	CASSFPGEQETQYF
TRBD2	NA	TRBV20-1	15	TRBJ2-1	TGCAGTGCTCCTGCTAGCGGGGGGGCGCGCAATGAGCAGTTCTTC	CSAPASGGARNEQFF
TRBD1	NA	TRBV12-3/TRBV12-4	13	TRBJ1-4	TGTGCCAGCCGGGGACAGGGTATCGAAAAACTGTTTTTT	CASRGQGIEKLFF
NA	few	TRBV2	12	TRBJ1-3	TGTGCCAGCGGACCCTGGTCGGACACCATATATTTT	CASGPWSDTIYF
TRBD2	NA	TRBV5-1	15	TRBJ2-5	TGCGCCAGCAGCTCGCCTAGCGGGGTCCAAGAGACCCAGTACTTC	CASSSPSGVQETQYF
TRBD1	NA	TRBV6-1	14	TRBJ1-1	TGTGCCAGCAGCGTGGACAGGGGGAACACTGAAGCTTTCTTT	CASSVDRGNTEAFF
TRBD2	few	TRBV20-1	15	TRBJ2-1	TGCAGTGCTGGACTACTAGCGGGAGGGTACAATGAGCAGTTCTTC	CSAGLLAGGYNEQFF
NA	NA	TRBV7-9	9	TRBJ2-3	TGTGCCAGCCCAGATACGCAGTATTTT	CASPDTQYF